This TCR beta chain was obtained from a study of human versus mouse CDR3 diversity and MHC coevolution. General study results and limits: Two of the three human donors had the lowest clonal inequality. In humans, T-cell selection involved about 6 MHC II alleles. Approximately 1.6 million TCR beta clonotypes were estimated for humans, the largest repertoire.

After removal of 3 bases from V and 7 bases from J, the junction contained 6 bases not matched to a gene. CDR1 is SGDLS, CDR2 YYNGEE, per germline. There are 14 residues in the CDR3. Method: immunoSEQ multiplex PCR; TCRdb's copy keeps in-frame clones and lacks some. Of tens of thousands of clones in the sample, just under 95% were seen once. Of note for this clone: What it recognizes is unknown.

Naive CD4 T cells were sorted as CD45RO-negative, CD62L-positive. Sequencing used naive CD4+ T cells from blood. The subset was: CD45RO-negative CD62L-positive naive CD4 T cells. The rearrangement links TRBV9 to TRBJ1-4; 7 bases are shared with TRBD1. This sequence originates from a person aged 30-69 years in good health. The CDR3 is CASSAGTAGEKLFF. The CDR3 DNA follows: TGTGCCAGCAGCGCCGGGACAGCGGGTGAAAAACTGTTTTTT.